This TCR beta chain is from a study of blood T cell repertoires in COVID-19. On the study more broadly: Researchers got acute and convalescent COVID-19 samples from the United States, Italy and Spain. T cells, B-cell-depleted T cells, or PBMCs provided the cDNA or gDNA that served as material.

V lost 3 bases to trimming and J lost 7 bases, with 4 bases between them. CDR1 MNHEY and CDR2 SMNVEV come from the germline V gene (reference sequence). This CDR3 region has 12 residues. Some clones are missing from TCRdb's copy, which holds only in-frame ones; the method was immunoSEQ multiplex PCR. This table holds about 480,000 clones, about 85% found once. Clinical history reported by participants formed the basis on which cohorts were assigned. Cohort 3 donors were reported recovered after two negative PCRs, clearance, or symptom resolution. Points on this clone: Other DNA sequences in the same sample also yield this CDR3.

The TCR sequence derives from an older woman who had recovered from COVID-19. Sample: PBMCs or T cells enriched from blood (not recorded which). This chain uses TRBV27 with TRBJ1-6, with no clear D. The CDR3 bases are TGTGCCAGCAGTTTTTCGAATTCACCCCTCCACTTT. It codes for CASSFSNSPLHF.